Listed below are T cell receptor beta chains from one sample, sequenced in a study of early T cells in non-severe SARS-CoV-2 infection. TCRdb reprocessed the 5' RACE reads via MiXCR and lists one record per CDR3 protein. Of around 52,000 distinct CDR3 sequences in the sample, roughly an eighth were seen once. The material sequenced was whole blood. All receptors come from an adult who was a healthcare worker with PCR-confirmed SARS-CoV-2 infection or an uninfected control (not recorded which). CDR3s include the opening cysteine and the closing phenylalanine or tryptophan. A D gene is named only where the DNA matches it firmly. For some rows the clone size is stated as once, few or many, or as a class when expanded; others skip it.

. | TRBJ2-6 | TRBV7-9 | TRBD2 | CASSLTGGNSGANVLTF | TGTGCCAGCAGCTTAACGGGAGGAAACTCTGGGGCCAACGTCCTGACTTTC
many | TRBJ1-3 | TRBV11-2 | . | CASSSGGSGNTIYF | TGTGCCAGCAGCTCCGGGGGCTCTGGAAACACCATATATTTT
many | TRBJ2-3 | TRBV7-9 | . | CASTMPVEGATDTQYF | TGTGCCAGCACGATGCCGGTGGAGGGGGCGACAGATACGCAGTATTTT
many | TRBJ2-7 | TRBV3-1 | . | CASSQGPVPTYEQYF | TGTGCCAGCAGCCAAGGGCCGGTACCCACCTACGAGCAGTACTTC
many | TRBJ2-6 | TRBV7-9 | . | CASTPKSSGANVLTF | TGTGCCAGCACCCCGAAGAGCTCTGGGGCCAACGTCCTGACTTTC
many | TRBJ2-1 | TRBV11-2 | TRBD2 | CASSLPLGGSAYNEQFF | TGTGCCAGCAGCTTGCCATTAGGCGGGAGTGCCTACAATGAGCAGTTCTTC
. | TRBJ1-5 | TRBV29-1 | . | CSVVPDSNQPQHF | TGCAGCGTTGTCCCCGATAGCAATCAGCCCCAGCATTTT
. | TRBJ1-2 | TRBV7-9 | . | CASSYPTDSYGYTF | TGTGCCAGCAGCTACCCTACAGATTCCTATGGCTACACCTTC
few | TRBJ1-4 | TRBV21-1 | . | CASSRILLSPGEGVNEKLFF | TGTGCCAGCAGCAGGATTCTCTTGAGCCCGGGGGAAGGGGTGAATGAAAAACTGTTTTTT
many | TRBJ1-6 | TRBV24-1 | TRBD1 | CATSEATGTDNSPLHF | TGTGCCACCAGTGAGGCCACCGGGACAGATAATTCACCCCTCCACTTT
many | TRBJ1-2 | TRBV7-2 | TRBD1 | CASSTNRGGYTF | TGTGCCAGCAGCACAAACAGGGGTGGCTACACCTTC
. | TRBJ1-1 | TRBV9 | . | CASSLGGQTSEAFF | TGTGCCAGCAGCTTAGGGGGGCAAACCTCTGAAGCTTTCTTT
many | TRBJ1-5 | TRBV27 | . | CASSLNSGGNQPQHF | TGTGCCAGCAGTTTAAATTCAGGTGGCAATCAGCCCCAGCATTTT
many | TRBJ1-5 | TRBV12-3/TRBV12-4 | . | CASSSDSNQPQHF | TGTGCCAGCAGCTCGGACAGTAACCAGCCCCAGCATTTT
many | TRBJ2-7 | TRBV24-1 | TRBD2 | CATSDSPTGLGLSEQYF | TGTGCCACCAGTGATTCCCCAACGGGACTAGGTCTTTCCGAGCAGTACTTC
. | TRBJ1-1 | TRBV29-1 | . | CSVGGTRNTEAFF | TGCAGCGTTGGGGGGACCCGCAACACTGAAGCTTTCTTT
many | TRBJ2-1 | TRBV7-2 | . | CASSLAGDSLYNEQFF | TGTGCCAGCAGCTTAGCAGGGGACTCCCTCTACAATGAGCAGTTCTTC
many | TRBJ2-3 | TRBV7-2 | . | CASSDLGWGSTDTQYF | TGTGCCAGCAGCGATCTGGGGTGGGGGTCGACAGATACGCAGTATTTT
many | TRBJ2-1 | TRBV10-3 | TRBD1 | CATRTGASYNEQFF | TGTGCCACCAGGACAGGGGCCTCCTACAATGAGCAGTTCTTC
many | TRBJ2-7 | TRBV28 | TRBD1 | CASSPPGTADEQYF | TGTGCCAGCAGCCCCCCCGGGACAGCCGACGAGCAGTACTTC
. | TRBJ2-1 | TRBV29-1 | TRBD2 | CSVVPAGGGRGEQFF | TGCAGCGTTGTCCCAGCGGGAGGTGGTCGAGGTGAGCAGTTCTTC
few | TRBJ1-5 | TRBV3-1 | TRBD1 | CASSYRGQPQHF | TGTGCCAGCAGCTACAGGGGTCAGCCCCAGCATTTT
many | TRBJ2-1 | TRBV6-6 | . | CASSLGRTSRNPNEQFF | TGTGCCAGCAGTTTAGGTAGAACTAGCAGGAACCCCAATGAGCAGTTCTTC
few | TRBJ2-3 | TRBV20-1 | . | CSARESGVRDTQYF | TGCAGTGCTAGAGAATCCGGAGTCCGGGATACGCAGTATTTT
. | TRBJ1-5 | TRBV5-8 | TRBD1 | CASSGNPTGGGNQPQHF | TGTGCCAGCAGCGGTAACCCAACAGGGGGGGGCAATCAGCCCCAGCATTTT
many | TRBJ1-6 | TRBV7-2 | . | CASSPMVGSPLHF | TGTGCCAGCAGCCCCATGGTGGGTTCACCCCTCCACTTT
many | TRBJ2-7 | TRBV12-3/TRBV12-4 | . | CASTGGAYEQYF | TGTGCCAGTACAGGGGGGGCCTACGAGCAGTACTTC
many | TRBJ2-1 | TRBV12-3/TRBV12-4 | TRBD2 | CASSSGTITSGPYNEQFF | TGTGCCAGCAGCTCTGGGACAATTACTAGCGGTCCCTACAATGAGCAGTTCTTC
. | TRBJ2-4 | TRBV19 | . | CASSMSLAKNIQYF | TGTGCCAGTAGTATGTCGCTAGCCAAAAACATTCAGTACTTC
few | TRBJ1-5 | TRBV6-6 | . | CASGQNPNQPQHF | TGTGCCAGCGGACAGAACCCCAATCAGCCCCAGCATTTT
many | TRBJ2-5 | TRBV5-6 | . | CASSPDGGSETQYF | TGTGCCAGCAGCCCCGACGGGGGCTCGGAGACCCAGTACTTC
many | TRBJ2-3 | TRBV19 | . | CAAAGGGGGPTDTQYF | TGTGCCGCCGCCGGCGGGGGAGGGGGCCCCACAGATACGCAGTATTTT
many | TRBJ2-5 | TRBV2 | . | CASSEGGPTVTQYF | TGTGCCAGCAGTGAAGGTGGGCCAACCGTAACCCAGTACTTC
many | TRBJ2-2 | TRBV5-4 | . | CASSPGQNTGELFF | TGTGCCAGCAGCCCGGGACAGAACACCGGGGAGCTGTTTTTT
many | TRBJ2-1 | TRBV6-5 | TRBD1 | CASRKTGGSYNEQFF | TGTGCCAGCAGAAAGACAGGGGGGTCCTACAATGAGCAGTTCTTC
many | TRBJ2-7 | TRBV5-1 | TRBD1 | CASSSGTGQGEHEQYF | TGCGCCAGCAGCTCCGGGACGGGACAGGGGGAGCACGAGCAGTACTTC
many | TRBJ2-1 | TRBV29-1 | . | CSVSTGTSKMFF | TGCAGCGTCTCTACCGGGACTTCCAAAATGTTCTTC
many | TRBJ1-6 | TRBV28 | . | CASSLSPGVRSLHF | TGTGCCAGCAGTCTCTCGCCCGGTGTAAGGTCCCTCCACTTT
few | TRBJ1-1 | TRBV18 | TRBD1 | CASSPVGQDNLNTEAFF | TGTGCCAGCTCCCCCGTAGGACAGGATAACTTGAACACTGAAGCTTTCTTT
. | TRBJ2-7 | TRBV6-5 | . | CASSYSGSPYEQYF | TGTGCCAGCAGTTACTCAGGGTCCCCCTACGAGCAGTACTTC
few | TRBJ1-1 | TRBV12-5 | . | CASGLDVNTEAFF | TGTGCTAGTGGTTTAGACGTTAACACTGAAGCTTTCTTT
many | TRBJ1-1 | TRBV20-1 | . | CSAVTGMGTEAFF | TGCAGTGCTGTAACAGGGATGGGGACTGAAGCTTTCTTT
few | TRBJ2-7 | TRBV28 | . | CASSLMSSYEQYF | TGTGCCAGCAGTTTAATGAGCTCCTACGAGCAGTACTTC
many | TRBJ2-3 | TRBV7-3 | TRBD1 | CASSSTGSTDTQYF | TGTGCCAGCAGCTCGACAGGGAGCACAGATACGCAGTATTTT
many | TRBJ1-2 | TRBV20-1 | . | CSARDGGFGDSLYGYTF | TGCAGTGCTAGAGATGGCGGGTTTGGCGACAGCCTCTATGGCTACACCTTC
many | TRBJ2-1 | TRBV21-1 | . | CASSTLLGGKDEQFF | TGTGCCAGCAGCACCCTACTAGGTGGGAAAGATGAGCAGTTCTTC